The TCR beta chain described here comes from a study of glioma-infiltrating T cells after dendritic cell vaccination. Using immunoSEQ multiplex PCR, the repertoire was profiled, and TCRdb retains in-frame clones only, with some absent. The profile shows about 64,000 clones, 80% to 85% of them singletons. The CDR3 consists of 16 residues. Germline assignment: CDR1 SGHAT and CDR2 FQNNGV. Trimming shortened V by 2 bases and J by 0 bases, and 11 bases separated the two germline ends. The TCR originated in a human donor with glioblastoma. The J gene is TRBJ2-1, the V gene TRBV11-2, with D perhaps TRBD2 (5 bases). The sequenced sample was blood, obtained before dendritic cell vaccination. CDR3 sequence reads: CASSLLLGSSYNEQFF. CDR3 in DNA: TGTGCCAGCAGCTTACTTTTGGGGAGCTCCTACAATGAGCAGTTCTTC. Together with reference TRBV11-2 and TRBJ2-1, the CDR3 gives the full variable domain: EAGVAQSPRYKIIEKRQSVAFWCNPISGHATLYWYQQILGQGPKLLIQFQNNGVVDDSQLPKDRFSAERLKGVDSTLKIQPAKLEDSAVYLCASSLLLGSSYNEQFFGPGTRLTVL.